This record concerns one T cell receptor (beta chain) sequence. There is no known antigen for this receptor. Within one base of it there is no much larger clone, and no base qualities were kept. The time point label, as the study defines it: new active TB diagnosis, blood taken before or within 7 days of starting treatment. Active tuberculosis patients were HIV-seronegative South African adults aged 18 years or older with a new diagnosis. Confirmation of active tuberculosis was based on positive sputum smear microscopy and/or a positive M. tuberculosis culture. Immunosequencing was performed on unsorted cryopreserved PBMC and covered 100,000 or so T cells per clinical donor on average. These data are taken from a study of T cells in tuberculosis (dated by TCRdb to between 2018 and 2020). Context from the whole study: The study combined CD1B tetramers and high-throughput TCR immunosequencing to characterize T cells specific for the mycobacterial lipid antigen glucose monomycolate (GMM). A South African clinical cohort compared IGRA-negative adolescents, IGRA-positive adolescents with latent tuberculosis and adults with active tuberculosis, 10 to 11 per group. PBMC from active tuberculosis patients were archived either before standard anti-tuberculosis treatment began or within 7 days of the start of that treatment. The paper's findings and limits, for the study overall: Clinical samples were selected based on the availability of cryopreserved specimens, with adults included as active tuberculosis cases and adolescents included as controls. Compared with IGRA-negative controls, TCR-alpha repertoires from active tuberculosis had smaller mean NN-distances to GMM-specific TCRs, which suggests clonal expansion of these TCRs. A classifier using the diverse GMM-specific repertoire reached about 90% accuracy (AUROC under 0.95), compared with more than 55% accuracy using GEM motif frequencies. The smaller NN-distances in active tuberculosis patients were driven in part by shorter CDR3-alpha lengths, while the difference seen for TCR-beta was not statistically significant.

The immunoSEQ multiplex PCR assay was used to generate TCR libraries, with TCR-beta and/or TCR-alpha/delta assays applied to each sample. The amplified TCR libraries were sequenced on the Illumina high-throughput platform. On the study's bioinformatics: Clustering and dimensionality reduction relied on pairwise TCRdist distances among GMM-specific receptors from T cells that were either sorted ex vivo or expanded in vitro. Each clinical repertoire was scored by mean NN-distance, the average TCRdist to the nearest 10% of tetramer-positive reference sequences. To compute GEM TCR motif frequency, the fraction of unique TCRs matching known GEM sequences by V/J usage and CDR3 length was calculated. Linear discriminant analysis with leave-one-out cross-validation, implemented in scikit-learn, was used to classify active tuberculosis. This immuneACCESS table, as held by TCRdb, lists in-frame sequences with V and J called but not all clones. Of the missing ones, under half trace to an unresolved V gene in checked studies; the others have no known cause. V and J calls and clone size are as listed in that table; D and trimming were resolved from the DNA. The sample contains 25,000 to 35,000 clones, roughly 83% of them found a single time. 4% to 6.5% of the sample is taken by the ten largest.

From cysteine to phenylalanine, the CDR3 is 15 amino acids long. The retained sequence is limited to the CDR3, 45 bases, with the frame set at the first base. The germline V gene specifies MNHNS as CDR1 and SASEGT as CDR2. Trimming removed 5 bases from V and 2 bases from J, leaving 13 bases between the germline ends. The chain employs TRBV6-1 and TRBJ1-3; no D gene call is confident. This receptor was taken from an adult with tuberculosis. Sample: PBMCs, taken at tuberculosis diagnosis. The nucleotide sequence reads TGTGCCAGCAGTCACGAGCAGGCAGCTGGAAACACCATATATTTT. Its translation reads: CASSHEQAAGNTIYF.